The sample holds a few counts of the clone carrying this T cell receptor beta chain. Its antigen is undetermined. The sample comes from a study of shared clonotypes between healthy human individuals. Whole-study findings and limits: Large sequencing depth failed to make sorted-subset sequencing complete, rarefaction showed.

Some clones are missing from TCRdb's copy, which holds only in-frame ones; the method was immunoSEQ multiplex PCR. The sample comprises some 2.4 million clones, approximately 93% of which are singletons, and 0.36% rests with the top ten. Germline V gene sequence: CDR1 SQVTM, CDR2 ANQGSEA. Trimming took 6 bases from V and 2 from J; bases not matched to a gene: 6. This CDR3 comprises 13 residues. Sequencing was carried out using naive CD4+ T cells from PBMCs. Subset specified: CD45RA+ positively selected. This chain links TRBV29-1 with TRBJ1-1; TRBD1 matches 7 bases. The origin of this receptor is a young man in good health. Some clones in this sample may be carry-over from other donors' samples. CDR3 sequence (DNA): TGCAGCGTGGGGACAGCAATAAACACTGAAGCTTTCTTT. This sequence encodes CSVGTAINTEAFF.